This TCR beta chain was captured by sequencing in a study of cytomegalovirus exposure and HLA in healthy donors. Researchers ran the PCR with 60 Vbeta and 13 Jbeta primers. Assay used: immunoSEQ multiplex PCR; TCRdb lists only in-frame clones, some missing. The repertoire holds about 82,000 clones, with about 9.4% as singletons. Concerning this clone: The antigen remains unidentified.

Overall study results and limits: It was assumed in the presence/absence analyses that sequencing depth was roughly uniform across donors. Reportedly, TCR beta sequences accurately predicted HLA-A and HLA-B alleles in most subjects. Later analysis placed DRB1 highest and HLA-C lowest in TCR association rates, which differed by HLA locus.

The TCR originated in a man between 60 and 75 years old in good health and CMV-seropositive. Sequencing used PBMCs.

The CDR3 reads CASSQTSGTDTQYF. CDR3 DNA sequence: TGTGCCAGCAGTCAGACTAGTGGCACAGATACGCAGTATTTT. This chain connects TRBV2 to TRBJ2-3; D perhaps matches TRBD2 (6 bases). Germline values: CDR1 SNHLY, CDR2 FYNNEI. CDR3 size: 14 residues. Trimming cost V 5 bases and J 1 base, with 10 bases left between them.